Given below is one T cell receptor beta chain in context. The clone's antigen remains unknown. Within one base of it there is no much larger clone, and no base qualities were kept. TCRbeta CDR3 regions were amplified from genomic DNA by means of the immunoSEQ Assay, a bias-controlled multiplex PCR. The paper's processing steps were these. The number of nucleated cells in each sample was estimated by amplification of reference gene primers within the assay. To quantify the absolute abundance of each unique TCRbeta CDR3 rearrangement, sequence reads were collapsed and filtered. For each sample, productive Simpson clonality was calculated as the square root of Simpson's diversity index over productive rearrangements. Entries here come from immuneACCESS through TCRdb and include only in-frame sequences with V and J called. Some clones fail to appear in such tables; in the studies checked, an unresolved V gene covers under half of the shortfall, and the cause of the remainder is unknown. The V and J calls and clone size are taken from that table; D and trimming were inferred from the DNA. The sample table contains about 230,000 clones; only one count was recorded for 85% to 90% of them. Roughly 4% of the sample rests with the top ten.

The data originate from a study of blood T cell repertoires in COVID-19 (dated by TCRdb to 2020 to 2021). For context, the study as a whole: Samples covering the acute and convalescent phases of COVID-19 were provided by collaborators in the United States, Italy and Spain. The prospective study material was composed of cDNA or gDNA derived from T cells, B-cell-depleted T cells, or PBMCs. The dataset comprised deeply sampled blood TCRbeta repertoires from subjects exposed to, actively infected with, or recovered from COVID-19. The repertoires were released in a freely available public database intended as a resource for research on the immune response to SARS-CoV-2. Samples came from the ongoing ImmuneRACE study (first 160 participants) plus 1,254 subjects from 6 global collaborators. Sample metadata almost always included a de-identified subject ID, COVID-19 status, age in years and sex. Where HLA class I and class II types were available, the types were taken from metadata supplied by the sample provider, not from assay-based typing.

The CDR3 holds 14 amino acids from the cysteine to the phenylalanine. Only CDR3 DNA remains: 42 bases, in frame from the first base. At the junction V is shortened by 5 bases and J by 7 bases, with 15 bases in between. The germline V gene encodes CDR1 SGHVS and CDR2 FNYEAQ. Participants in the prospective study were aged roughly 18 to 89 years, lived in about two dozen United States geographic areas, and enrolled through a virtual design. In the prospective study, participants were assigned to cohorts based on the clinical history participants reported in a screening survey and a study questionnaire. In the prospective study, whole blood, serum and a nasopharyngeal or oropharyngeal swab were collected from each participant by mobile phlebotomists. Over a 2-month period, participants in the prospective study had the option of providing additional blood draws and questionnaires. Blood samples from the prospective study were shipped frozen or at room temperature prior to DNA extraction.

General study outcomes and caveats: The quantity of clinical and demographic metadata differed by source and by participant and was supplied without curation.

The material sequenced was PBMCs or T cells enriched from blood (not recorded which). The sequence joins TRBV7-6 to TRBJ1-5; the D gene is possibly TRBD1, with 5 bases matching. The sequence derives from a woman in her 30s with acute COVID-19. CDR3 reads: CASSQSGWGQPQHF. The nucleotides read TGTGCCAGCAGCCAATCCGGCTGGGGCCAGCCCCAGCATTTT.